What follows describes a single TCR beta chain. Its antigen is not identified. The CDR3 is made up of 14 amino acids. The V gene's germline CDR1 is PRHDT and CDR2 FYEKMQ (reference sequence). These data come from a study of T cells expressing NK-cell markers. Across the study: Sorted CD3+CD56-NKG2C+, CD3+CD56+NKG2C+ and CD3+CD56+NKG2C- T cells supplied the TCR beta repertoires. Study-level findings and limits: Whether expanded NKG2C+ T cell clones were HCMV specific stayed uncertain. Leadership of the CD3+CD56-NKG2C+ fraction also belonged to these clonotypes in a few donors.

TCRdb reprocessed the 5' RACE reads and keeps a single row for each CDR3 protein, giving no DNA. Its clone listing holds more than 120,000 distinct CDR3 sequences. The gene calls are TRBV13 and TRBJ2-1. Sequencing input: blood T cells: a sorted CD56 or NKG2C T cell subset, CD4+ or CD8+ T cells, or bulk PBMC T cells (not recorded which). This sequence was found in a man aged 18 to 30 in good health. CDR3 sequence: CASSLDGPYNEQFF. The full variable domain, rest sourced from reference TRBV13 and TRBJ2-1, is AAGVIQSPRHLIKEKRETATLKCYPIPRHDTVYWYQQGPGQDPQFLISFYEKMQSDKGSIPDRFSAQQFSDYHSELNMSSLELGDSALYFCASSLDGPYNEQFFGPGTRLTVL.